This T cell receptor beta chain is drawn from a study of T cell changes during pregnancy in multiple sclerosis. Details on this clone: The junction shows a germline mismatch at one end, possibly a read error.

CDR1 and CDR2 from the germline V gene are LNHDA and SQIVND (reference sequence). The CDR3 contains 14 residues. Assay used: immunoSEQ multiplex PCR; TCRdb lists only in-frame clones, some missing. The sample holds tens of thousands of clones, around 93% seen once. The sequencing here drew on CD8+ T cells from peripheral blood mononuclear cells, taken in the second trimester of pregnancy. This TCR was recovered from a female donor with multiple sclerosis, enrolled in a pregnancy study. The chain employs TRBV19 and TRBJ1-5, with 7 nucleotides matching TRBD1. CDR3 sequence: CASSIRGKNRPQHF. CDR3 sequence (DNA): TGTGCCAGTAGTATCAGGGGGAAGAATCGGCCCCAGCATTTT. Variable domain in full (rest from reference TRBV19 and TRBJ1-5): DGGITQSPKYLFRKEGQNVTLSCEQNLNHDAMYWYRQDPGQGLRLIYYSQIVNDFQKGDIAEGYSVSREKKESFPLTVTSAQKNPTAFYLCASSIRGKNRPQHFGDGTRLSIL.